These 10 T cell receptor beta chains were all obtained from the same sample, sequenced in a study of cytomegalovirus exposure and HLA in healthy donors. The study ran its PCR with 60 Vbeta and 13 Jbeta primers. Repertoires were generated with immunoSEQ multiplex PCR, while TCRdb's copy carries only in-frame clones and drops some. The sample consists of 120,000 or so clones, roughly four fifths of them appearing once. Sequencing was performed on PBMCs. The receptor set was obtained from a woman in her forties in good health and CMV-seropositive.

Comments on this clone: The identical CDR3 is also encoded by other nucleotide sequences in the sample. This chain joins TRBV6-6 and TRBJ2-7, with D unresolved. Per germline, CDR1 MNHNY and CDR2 SVGAGI (reference sequence). Trimming took off 0 bases at V and 7 bases at J, with 4 bases between the two ends. The CDR3 length is 11 residues. In DNA form, the CDR3 reads TGTGCCAGCAGTTACTCGCGGGAGCAGTACTTC. Translated, it gives CASSYSREQYF.

About this clone: At one of its ends the junction is not consistent with the germline gene, which may arise from a read error. The J gene is TRBJ1-1, the V gene TRBV6-1; weak D call: TRBD1 (5 bases). The CDR3 totals 13 residues. Germline values: CDR1 MNHNS, CDR2 SASEGT. CDR3 sequence: CTSTWGVNTEAFF. The CDR3 DNA reads as TGTACCAGCACTTGGGGGGTGAACACTGAAGCTTTCTTT.

The genes are TRBV30 and TRBJ1-4; D uncertain. The CDR3 contains 14 residues. V was clipped by 4 bases and J by 7 bases, with 16 bases between them. Germline values: CDR1 GTSNPN, CDR2 SVGIG (reference sequence). CDR3 loop: CAWTPGLSGEKLFF. In DNA, the CDR3 is TGTGCCTGGACCCCCGGGCTCAGCGGTGAAAAACTGTTTTTT.

The chain combines TRBV7-3 with TRBJ2-1, with D tentatively TRBD1 (7 bases). Trimming removed 1 base at V and 4 bases at J, with 14 bases between. The length of the CDR3 is 16 residues. From germline, CDR1 is SGHTA and CDR2 FQGTGA. CDR3 protein: CASSLRGAGGYNEQFF. The CDR3 DNA reads as TGTGCCAGCAGCTTAAGGGGGGCAGGGGGGTACAATGAGCAGTTCTTC.

The V and J genes are TRBV7-9 and TRBJ1-4; a possible D gene is TRBD1 (5 bases). The CDR3 totals 16 residues. Trimming took off 5 bases at V and 3 bases at J, with 16 bases between the two ends. Germline V lookup: CDR1 SEHNR, CDR2 FQNEAQ (reference sequence). In DNA form, the CDR3 reads TGTGCCAGCAGCGACCCGGTGGCGGGGCCTAATGAAAAACTGTTTTTT. Amino acids: CASSDPVAGPNEKLFF.

V usage is TRBV11-2 and J usage is TRBJ1-1; D perhaps matches TRBD1 (6 bases). Germline V CDR1 and CDR2: SGHAT, FQNNGV. V lost 1 base and J lost 0, with 9 bases in between. This CDR3 region has 15 residues. This chain's CDR3 is CASSLADRLNTEAFF. The CDR3 DNA reads as TGTGCCAGCAGCTTAGCTGACAGGCTGAACACTGAAGCTTTCTTT.

J is TRBJ1-4 and V is TRBV28; D gene uncertain. Trimming took off 3 bases at V and 8 bases at J, with 7 bases between the two ends. This CDR3 has 12 amino acids. In germline, CDR1 is MDHEN, CDR2 SYDVKM. The chain's CDR3 is CASSFGLEKLFF. CDR3 sequence (DNA): TGTGCCAGCAGTTTCGGACTAGAAAAACTGTTTTTT.

The chain links TRBV5-1 to TRBJ2-5; 7 nucleotides align to TRBD2. Germline V CDR1 and CDR2: SGHRS, YFSETQ. V lost 3 bases to trimming and J lost 2 bases; unmatched junction nucleotides: 13. This CDR3 is 17 amino acids long. CDR3 DNA: TGCGCCAGCAGCTCTATCCCTAGCGGTATCCGACAAGAGACCCAGTACTTC. It yields the protein CASSSIPSGIRQETQYF.

This clone was detected only once. The chain combines TRBV19 with TRBJ1-2, with 7 bases lining up with TRBD1. Germline assignment: CDR1 LNHDA and CDR2 SQIVND (reference sequence). This CDR3 has 14 amino acids. V dropped 8 bases and J dropped 6; count of bases not matched to a gene: 12. The CDR3 DNA is TGTGCCAGTTCCCCCGGGACAGACCCCGATGGCTACACCTTC. Encoded protein: CASSPGTDPDGYTF.

The V and J genes are TRBV18 and TRBJ2-7; tentative D call: TRBD1 (6 bases). Germline V gene sequence: CDR1 KGHSH, CDR2 LQKENI. V was cut by 1 base and J by 5 bases, with 15 bases left in between. CDR3 size: 15 residues. CDR3 region: CASSPLQQGSHEQYF. Here the CDR3 DNA reads TGTGCCAGCTCACCACTTCAACAGGGCTCTCACGAGCAGTACTTC.